Below are 4 T cell receptor beta chains sequenced from a single sample in a study of identical twins. TCRdb passed the 5' RACE reads through MiXCR, listing each CDR3 protein once. The sample contains 1,800,000 or so distinct CDR3 sequences, around 33% of which appear only once. Sequencing was performed on cord blood. The receptors stem from a newborn girl in good health.

About this clonotype: The junction departs from germline at one end; a sequencing error may be responsible. The chain carries TRBV20-1 and TRBJ2-7; the D call may be TRBD1 or TRBD2 (5 bases each). Germline V gene lookup returns CDR1 DFQATT and CDR2 SNEGSKA (reference sequence). This CDR3 is built from 14 residues. Written as DNA, the CDR3 is TGCAGTGCTAGAACCGGGACGGGTACCTACAAGCAGTACTTC. It encodes CSARTGTGTYKQYF.

J is TRBJ1-1 and V is TRBV28; tentatively, D is TRBD1 (6 bases). The V and J ends lost 3 bases and 6 bases respectively, with 17 bases between them. The CDR3 loop spans 15 amino acids. In germline, CDR1 is MDHEN, CDR2 SYDVKM. CDR3 bases: TGTGCCAGCAGTTTTCAAACGTGGGGGCCCGCTGAAGCTTTCTTT. It specifies CASSFQTWGPAEAFF.

This clonotype was observed a handful of times. V usage is TRBV20-1 and J usage is TRBJ1-2; D unclear. The germline CDR1 and CDR2 sequences are DFQATT and SNEGSKA (reference sequence). The CDR3 is 13 amino acids. Trimming removed 0 bases from V and 5 bases from J, with 10 bases in between. CDR3 region: CSAREGSPYGYTF. As DNA, the CDR3 is TGCAGTGCTAGAGAAGGAAGCCCTTATGGCTACACCTTC.

This clonotype was found a few times. Given a much more abundant clone one base away, this may be a read error. The chain joins TRBV7-8 to TRBJ1-2, with D maybe TRBD1 (6 bases). Trimming removed 5 bases at V and 5 bases at J, with 12 bases between. The CDR3 is made up of 13 amino acids. CDR1 and CDR2 from the germline V gene are SGHVS and FQNEAQ. The DNA of the CDR3 is TGTGCCAGCAGCCCGGACAGTAAATATGGCTACACCTTC. Its translation: CASSPDSKYGYTF.